These T cell receptor beta chains were read from a single sample in a study of cytomegalovirus exposure and HLA in healthy donors. Using immunoSEQ multiplex PCR, the repertoire was profiled, and TCRdb retains in-frame clones only, with some absent. The sample has fewer than 200,000 clones, about 90% seen once. The sample comprised PBMCs. Receptors originate from a boy aged 2-9 years in good health and CMV-seronegative. Each CDR3 is given with its conserved first and last residue. The order of the fields is D gene, clone size, J gene, V gene, CDR3 protein, CDR3 DNA. D genes are given only for firm matches. Size values are once, few and many counts, or a class for expanded clones, and some rows have none.

>.|.|TRBJ1-2|TRBV4-3
CASSQDLSWRDYGYTF
TGCGCCAGCAGCCAAGATTTGTCATGGAGAGACTATGGCTACACCTTC
>TRBD1|few|TRBJ2-6|TRBV4-2
CASSQTGTGGTGANVLTF
TGTGCCAGCAGCCAAACCGGGACAGGGGGCACTGGGGCCAACGTCCTGACTTTC
>.|.|TRBJ1-4|TRBV7-9
CASSLYLGSHPATNEKLFF
TGTGCCAGCAGCTTATACTTGGGCTCGCACCCTGCAACTAATGAAAAACTGTTTTTT
>.|.|TRBJ2-1|TRBV7-8
CASSLGGSLPSGEQFF
TGTGCCAGCAGCTTAGGGGGTAGCTTACCCTCGGGGGAGCAGTTCTTC
>.|.|TRBJ2-7|TRBV7-9
CASSLVGYYEQYF
TGTGCCAGCAGCTTAGTAGGATACTACGAGCAGTACTTC
>TRBD2|.|TRBJ2-7|TRBV2
CASSVSSGRAVSYEQYF
TGTGCCAGCAGTGTATCGAGCGGGAGGGCCGTCTCCTACGAGCAGTACTTC
>.|.|TRBJ2-4|TRBV7-9
CASSLGERSVGNIQYF
TGTGCCAGCAGCTTGGGCGAGCGGTCAGTAGGGAACATTCAGTACTTC
>.|.|TRBJ2-3|TRBV7-6
CASSSRTISSSDTQYF
TGTGCCAGCAGCTCGAGGACTATAAGTTCGTCCGATACGCAGTATTTT
>.|.|TRBJ2-7|TRBV5-1
CASSPRIANYEQYF
TGCGCCAGCAGCCCAAGGATAGCGAACTACGAGCAGTACTTC
>TRBD2|.|TRBJ2-1|TRBV6-1
CASSDLSGNSYNEQFF
TGTGCCAGCAGTGACCTTAGCGGGAATTCCTACAATGAGCAGTTCTTC
>.|.|TRBJ2-7|TRBV30
CAWSRDLSSYEQYF
TGTGCCTGGAGCCGGGACTTAAGCTCCTACGAGCAGTACTTC
>.|.|TRBJ1-1|TRBV28
CASSLLNRRVVNTEAFF
TGTGCCAGCAGTTTATTAAACAGGAGGGTGGTGAACACTGAAGCTTTCTTT
>.|.|TRBJ2-7|TRBV5-4
CASSPLGTYEQYF
TGTGCCAGCAGCCCCTTAGGGACATACGAGCAGTACTTC
>.|.|TRBJ2-1|TRBV5-1
CASSLEQGSYNEQFF
TGCGCCAGCAGCTTGGAACAGGGATCCTACAATGAGCAGTTCTTC
>TRBD1|.|TRBJ1-1|TRBV6-1
CASSERDRSTEAFF
TGTGCCAGCAGTGAAAGGGACAGGTCCACTGAAGCTTTCTTT
>.|few|TRBJ2-3|TRBV2
CASSEGDSRSTDTQYF
TGTGCCAGCAGTGAAGGGGACTCCAGGAGCACAGATACGCAGTATTTT
>.|.|TRBJ2-2|TRBV7-7
CASSLGAATNTGELFF
TGTGCCAGCAGCTTAGGGGCCGCGACGAACACCGGGGAGCTGTTTTTT
>TRBD1|.|TRBJ2-7|TRBV7-9
CASSSVSPGTGGYEQYF
TGTGCCAGCAGCTCGGTGTCGCCCGGGACAGGGGGCTACGAGCAGTACTTC
>.|few|TRBJ1-1|TRBV7-6
CASSLGAGVAFF
TGTGCCAGCAGCTTAGGAGCGGGGGTGGCTTTCTTT
>TRBD1|.|TRBJ2-5|TRBV7-9
CSSSYRGETQYF
TGTTCCAGCAGCTACAGGGGAGAGACCCAGTACTTC
>TRBD2|.|TRBJ2-7|TRBV5-5
CASSRIAGAYEQYF
TGTGCCAGCAGCCGTATAGCGGGAGCCTACGAGCAGTACTTC
>.|once|TRBJ1-2|TRBV27
CASSLTGHYGYTF
TGTGCCAGCAGTTTAACAGGGCACTATGGCTACACCTTC
>TRBD1|.|TRBJ2-3|TRBV7-9
CASSLARDRTDTQYF
TGTGCCAGCAGCTTAGCTAGGGACAGAACAGATACGCAGTATTTT
>TRBD2|once|TRBJ2-1|TRBV6-1
CASSAGTSGRGYNEQFF
TGTGCCAGCAGTGCCGGGACTAGCGGGAGAGGGTACAATGAGCAGTTCTTC
>.|few|TRBJ1-3|TRBV6-5
CASSYSVSGNTIYF
TGTGCCAGCAGTTACTCCGTCTCTGGAAACACCATATATTTT
>.|few|TRBJ1-5|TRBV4-1
CASSQAPTGQPQHF
TGCGCCAGCAGCCAAGCTCCGACGGGGCAGCCCCAGCATTTT
>TRBD2|.|TRBJ2-2|TRBV19
CASSILSSGGVPGELFF
TGTGCCAGTAGTATTCTCTCTAGCGGGGGGGTCCCCGGGGAGCTGTTTTTT
>.|.|TRBJ1-1|TRBV7-9
CASSLTSGDTEAFF
TGTGCCAGCAGCTTAACGTCCGGGGACACTGAAGCTTTCTTT
>TRBD1|.|TRBJ2-7|TRBV7-8
CASSLGPRDRGLYEQYF
TGTGCCAGCAGCTTAGGCCCGAGGGACAGGGGGCTCTACGAGCAGTACTTC
>TRBD1|.|TRBJ1-6|TRBV27
CASRTGTGYSPLHF
TGTGCCAGCAGAACCGGGACAGGGTATTCACCCCTCCACTTT
>.|.|TRBJ2-1|TRBV19
CASSIGPNGGEQFF
TGTGCCAGTAGTATAGGCCCCAACGGGGGTGAGCAGTTCTTC
>.|.|TRBJ2-1|TRBV6-1
CASSEVGPNEQFF
TGTGCCAGCAGTGAGGTGGGCCCGAATGAGCAGTTCTTC
>TRBD1|once|TRBJ1-2|TRBV5-1
CASSLAQDRGYGYTF
TGCGCCAGCAGCTTGGCCCAGGACAGGGGGTATGGCTACACCTTC
>TRBD1|.|TRBJ1-5|TRBV5-1
CASSLAGGDQPQHF
TGCGCCAGCAGCTTGGCAGGGGGCGATCAGCCCCAGCATTTT
>TRBD1|.|TRBJ1-1|TRBV2
CASIRGQDYTEAFF
TGTGCCAGCATAAGGGGACAGGATTACACTGAAGCTTTCTTT
>.|.|TRBJ2-1|TRBV28
CASSFKGAYRAIFYNEQFF
TGTGCCAGCAGTTTTAAAGGCGCGTACAGGGCGATCTTCTACAATGAGCAGTTCTTC
>.|.|TRBJ2-7|TRBV7-8
CASSPPLRGGKRSEQYF
TGTGCCAGCTCCCCCCCCCTCCGCGGAGGAAAAAGATCCGAGCAGTACTTC
>.|.|TRBJ2-7|TRBV6-5
CATTGPSSYEQYF
TGTGCTACGACAGGACCGAGCTCCTACGAGCAGTACTTC
>TRBD1|.|TRBJ1-4|TRBV7-2
CASSSDRATNEKLFF
TGTGCCAGCAGCTCAGACAGGGCCACTAATGAAAAACTGTTTTTT
>TRBD1|.|TRBJ2-6|TRBV5-6
CASSFLSGQGSSGANVLTF
TGTGCCAGCAGCTTTTTGTCGGGACAGGGTTCATCTGGGGCCAACGTCCTGACTTTC
>TRBD2|.|TRBJ2-1|TRBV13
CASSSKWDARTRQTGGVANNEQFF
TGTGCCAGCAGCTCTAAATGGGACGCGCGCACTCGACAAACCGGGGGGGTGGCTAATAATGAGCAGTTCTTC
>.|.|TRBJ1-2|TRBV28
CASSTPGGAIYGYTF
TGTGCCAGCAGTACCCCCGGGGGGGCCATCTATGGCTACACCTTC
>.|.|TRBJ1-5|TRBV15
CATRAEGRSNQPQHF
TGTGCCACCAGGGCCGAGGGCAGAAGCAATCAGCCCCAGCATTTT
>TRBD2|.|TRBJ2-7|TRBV19
CASSSGSSYEQYF
TGTGCCAGTAGTAGCGGGAGCTCCTACGAGCAGTACTTC
>.|once|TRBJ2-5|TRBV6-5
CASSLLANQETQYF
TGTGCCAGCAGTCTACTAGCTAACCAAGAGACCCAGTACTTC
>.|.|TRBJ1-1|TRBV5-1
CASSLKLQGLNTEAFF
TGCGCCAGCAGCCTTAAACTACAGGGATTGAACACTGAAGCTTTCTTT